What follows are 14 T cell receptor beta chains derived from one specimen sequenced in a study of OX40 agonist ivuxolimab in advanced cancers. Assay used: immunoSEQ multiplex PCR; TCRdb lists only in-frame clones, some missing. The sample records 110,000 or so clones, 80% to 95% being singletons. The material sequenced was CD4+ or CD8+ T cells sorted from blood, taken in a trial of the OX40 agonist ivuxolimab. The receptors were gathered from an adult with an advanced solid tumor such as melanoma, head and neck, liver or kidney cancer.

The chain is built from TRBV27 and TRBJ1-2; D remains unclear. Germline V CDR1 and CDR2: MNHEY, SMNVEV (reference sequence). V lost 4 bases, J lost 4 bases, and 13 bases lay in between. This CDR3 spans 14 amino acids. CDR3 nucleotide sequence: TGTGCCAGCAGTTCAGGACGGGCCCTCTATGGCTACACCTTC. This codes for CASSSGRALYGYTF.

The chain is built from TRBV6-1 and TRBJ2-7, with 7 bases lining up with TRBD2. CDR3 length equals 12 residues. Germline CDR1 reads MNHNS; CDR2 reads SASEGT. Losses at the gene ends were 11 bases for V and 4 bases for J; bases not matched to a gene: 8. The CDR3 DNA is TGTGCCGCCGGGAGGAGAGCGTACGAGCAGTACTTC. This codes for CAAGRRAYEQYF.

The chain employs TRBV5-4 and TRBJ2-1; unclear D gene. Germline CDR1 and CDR2: SGHNT and YYREEE (reference sequence). This CDR3 has 12 amino acids. Trimming took off 3 bases at V and 10 bases at J, with 11 bases between the two ends. This CDR3 reads CASSSDALEQFF. CDR3 bases: TGTGCCAGCAGCTCCGATGCCTTAGAGCAGTTCTTC.

This clone was found a few times. V gene TRBV14 combines with J gene TRBJ2-7, with D unresolved. The germline CDR1 and CDR2 sequences are SGHDN and FVKESK. Trimming stripped 3 bases from V and 3 bases from J, with 9 bases between. The CDR3 spans 13 residues. CDR3 residues: CASSQVVNYEQYF. For the CDR3, the DNA is TGTGCCAGCAGCCAGGTCGTCAACTACGAGCAGTACTTC.

The chain employs TRBV27 and TRBJ2-7; 7 nucleotides match TRBD2. The CDR3 totals 13 residues. After removal of 7 bases from V and 2 bases from J, the junction contained 5 bases not matched to a gene. The V gene's germline CDR1 is MNHEY and CDR2 SMNVEV (reference sequence). The CDR3 DNA follows: TGTGCCAGCATCGGGGGGAACACCTACGAGCAGTACTTC. Amino acid sequence: CASIGGNTYEQYF.

The V call is TRBV6-5, the J call TRBJ1-6; perhaps TRBD1 as D (6 bases). This CDR3 is built from 15 residues. Germline CDR1 and CDR2: MNHEY and SVGAGI. V was clipped by 5 bases and J by 11 bases, with 19 bases between them. CDR3 residues: CASSPQGELIAPLHF. CDR3 nucleotide sequence: TGTGCCAGCAGTCCACAGGGTGAATTAATCGCACCCCTCCACTTT.

This chain links TRBV7-8 with TRBJ1-3; no firm D call. Germline V gene data show CDR1 as SGHVS and CDR2 as FQNEAQ. Trimming stripped 5 bases from V and 0 bases from J, with 11 bases between. The CDR3 runs to 15 residues. This chain's CDR3 is CASSPTGSSGNTIYF. For the CDR3, the DNA is TGTGCCAGCAGCCCGACGGGGAGCTCTGGAAACACCATATATTTT.

V is TRBV5-1 and J is TRBJ2-7; no clear D gene. Germline V gene lookup returns CDR1 SGHRS and CDR2 YFSETQ. This CDR3 contains 16 residues. Trimming cost V 0 bases and J 1 base, with 14 bases left between them. The DNA for the CDR3 is TGCGCCAGCAGCTTGGGTGGAACCGAACCGTCCTACGAGCAGTACTTC. Amino acid sequence: CASSLGGTEPSYEQYF. Variable domain in full (rest from reference TRBV5-1 and TRBJ2-7): KAGVTQTPRYLIKTRGQQVTLSCSPISGHRSVSWYQQTPGQGLQFLFEYFSETQRNKGNFPGRFSGRQFSNSRSEMNVSTLELGDSALYLCASSLGGTEPSYEQYFGPGTRLTVT.

This chain uses TRBV2 with TRBJ1-4; 10 positions match TRBD1. The germline CDR1 and CDR2 sequences are SNHLY and FYNNEI. V lost 8 bases and J lost 8; bases outside the gene matches: 8. The CDR3 is made up of 14 amino acids. Written as DNA, the CDR3 is TGTGCCAGCGCACGGGACAGGGGCCGAGAAAAACTGTTTTTT. Its translation is CASARDRGREKLFF.

V gene TRBV10-1 combines with J gene TRBJ2-3; no definite D call. Germline-derived CDR1 and CDR2 are WNHNN and SYGVQD (reference sequence). The V end was cut by 4 bases, the J end by 9 bases, with 11 bases between. There are 12 residues in the CDR3. CDR3 DNA: TGCGCCAGCAGTGCTGGCGTTGGCACGCAGTATTTT. Translated: CASSAGVGTQYF.

This clone was seen just once. The rearrangement links TRBV5-1 to TRBJ2-7, with TRBD2 matching 10 bases. The CDR3 spans 15 residues. Germline V CDR1 and CDR2: SGHRS, YFSETQ. Trimming cost V 2 bases and J 2 bases; bases outside gene matches: 4. CDR3 amino acids: CASSFLAGAPYEQYF. The CDR3 DNA reads as TGCGCCAGCAGCTTTCTAGCGGGAGCCCCCTACGAGCAGTACTTC.

CDR3 amino acids: CASSPQEANTEAFF. The CDR3 coding sequence is TGTGCCAGCTCACCGCAGGAGGCGAACACTGAAGCTTTCTTT. This chain links TRBV18 with TRBJ1-1, with D unresolved. V gave up 3 bases and J gave up 1 base, with 9 bases separating them. CDR3 length: 14 amino acids. Germline assignment: CDR1 KGHSH and CDR2 LQKENI.

CDR3 in amino acids: CASSQVTSGGNEQFF. The CDR3, as DNA: TGCGCCAGCAGCCAAGTAACTAGCGGGGGAAATGAGCAGTTCTTC. This chain connects TRBV4-1 to TRBJ2-1, with TRBD2 matching over 11 bases. Germline V gene data show CDR1 as MGHRA and CDR2 as YSYEKL. CDR3 size: 15 residues. Trimming at V came to 1 base and at J to 7 bases, leaving 3 bases not matched to a gene.

The V and J genes are TRBV30 and TRBJ1-1; D might be TRBD1 (6 bases). Germline values: CDR1 GTSNPN, CDR2 SVGIG (reference sequence). The V and J ends lost 5 bases and 6 bases respectively, with 10 bases between them. The CDR3 runs 11 residues. In DNA, the CDR3 is TGTGCCTGGGGGGGGGCCTCTGAAGCTTTCTTT. Residues: CAWGGASEAFF.